This T cell receptor (beta chain) came from a study of memory CD4+ T cells and cytomegalovirus serostatus. In the authors' methods: Out-of-frame sequences were removed, leaving roughly 2,200,000 distinct TCRbeta sequences. Sequencing used immunoSEQ multiplex PCR; TCRdb keeps in-frame clones, though not all of them. Clonal size and the V and J genes are those of that table, whereas D and trimming came from the DNA. The sample holds approximately 53,000 clones, about 79% seen once. The sort gate was single viable CD3+CD4+CD8-CD45RO+ cells for memory CD4+ T cells. Trimming took off 4 bases at V and 6 bases at J, with 12 bases between the two ends. CDR1 and CDR2 (germline): SGHTA, FQGNSA. CDR3 length: 14 amino acids.

J is TRBJ2-2 and V is TRBV7-2; D is uncertain. This TCR was recovered from an adult in good health and CMV-seronegative. The sequencing input was memory CD4+ T cells from blood. The CDR3 DNA reads as TGTGCCAGCAGCTCCCAGTTTCTAGCCGGGGAGCTGTTTTTT. This translates into CASSSQFLAGELFF.